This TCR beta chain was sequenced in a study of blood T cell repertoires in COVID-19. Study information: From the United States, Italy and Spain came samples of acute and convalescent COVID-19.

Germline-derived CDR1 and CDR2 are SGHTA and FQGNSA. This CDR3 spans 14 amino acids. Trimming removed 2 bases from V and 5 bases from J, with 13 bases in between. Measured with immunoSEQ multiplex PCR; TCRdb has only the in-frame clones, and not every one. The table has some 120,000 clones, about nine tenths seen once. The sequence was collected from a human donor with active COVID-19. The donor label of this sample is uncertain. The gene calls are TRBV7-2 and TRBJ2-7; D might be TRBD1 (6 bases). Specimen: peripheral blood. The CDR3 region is CASSLQGLRDEQYF. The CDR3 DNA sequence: TGTGCCAGCAGCTTACAGGGGCTCCGGGACGAGCAGTACTTC.